A selection of T cell receptor beta chains follows, all from one sample in a study of cytomegalovirus exposure and HLA in healthy donors. Assay: immunoSEQ multiplex PCR; the TCRdb copy retains only in-frame clones and omits some. Among 220,000 or so clones listed, 70% to 80% were seen once. The source material was PBMCs. The receptors stem from a woman aged 25 to 39 in good health and CMV-seronegative. The CDR3 runs from the conserved cysteine through the conserved F or W. A D gene is named only where the DNA matches it firmly. Clone size is not always given. Where it is, it says once, few, many or a class for expanded clones.

TRBV5-4	few	TRBJ2-3	-	TGTGCCAGCAGCCAAGCTCTAAGCCTCGCGACGGGGAATACGCAGTATTTT	CASSQALSLATGNTQYF
TRBV2	-	TRBJ1-2	-	TGTGCCAGCAGCGCCACGCCGGAGGGATTTAACTATGGCTACACCTTC	CASSATPEGFNYGYTF
TRBV12-2	once	TRBJ1-1	-	TGTGCAAGTCGCTTAGCCCGGCAGGGGGTTGACATGAACACTGAAGCTTTCTTT	CASRLARQGVDMNTEAFF
TRBV30	-	TRBJ1-1	-	TGTGCCTGGAGTTCTCCAACCAGCGCGGGCACTGAAGCTTTCTTT	CAWSSPTSAGTEAFF
TRBV11-2	few	TRBJ2-3	-	TGTGCCAGCAGCTCCGGGACATACCTGGGCGCAGATACGCAGTATTTT	CASSSGTYLGADTQYF
TRBV11-1	-	TRBJ1-1	TRBD1	TGTGCCAGCAGCTTAGGAGGGGGCCACACTGAAGCTTTCTTT	CASSLGGGHTEAFF
TRBV5-1	-	TRBJ1-3	-	TGCGCCAGCAGCTTGGCAACAGCTGGAAACACCATATATTTT	CASSLATAGNTIYF
TRBV7-3	-	TRBJ2-3	TRBD1	TGTGCCAGCAGCAACAGGGGGCGCGAGGCCAGTACGCAGTATTTT	CASSNRGREASTQYF
TRBV4-1	few	TRBJ2-1	-	TGCGCCAGCAGCCAAGGACCCGCGGGTAGTGAGCAGTTCTTC	CASSQGPAGSEQFF
TRBV29-1	few	TRBJ1-2	-	TGCAGCGTTGAAGATCGATCAGGCCCGGCGGGGTGGAACTATGGCTACACCTTC	CSVEDRSGPAGWNYGYTF
TRBV6-5	-	TRBJ1-4	-	TGTGCCAGCAGATTGGGCCAGCTTATTGAAAAACTGTTTTTT	CASRLGQLIEKLFF
TRBV30	-	TRBJ1-6	-	TGTGCCTGGAGTGTAATAGCCGGGAATTCACCCCTCCACTTT	CAWSVIAGNSPLHF
TRBV7-9	-	TRBJ2-5	-	TGTGCCAGCAGCCCCGAGACTCATCAAGAGACCCAGTACTTC	CASSPETHQETQYF
TRBV5-1	-	TRBJ2-7	-	TGCGCCAGCAGCCAGGGGGGACAAAGGCGTACCTACGAGCAGTACTTC	CASSQGGQRRTYEQYF
TRBV25-1	-	TRBJ2-7	TRBD2	TGTGCCAGCAGTGAATATGCGGGGGATGGCTACGAGCAGTACTTC	CASSEYAGDGYEQYF
TRBV19	-	TRBJ1-3	-	TGTGCCAGTAGTCTTAGGACAGAAAGCTCTGGAAACACCATATATTTT	CASSLRTESSGNTIYF
TRBV5-3	-	TRBJ2-7	-	TGTGCCAGCAGCTTGGCCGAAGCCGAGCAGTACTTC	CASSLAEAEQYF
TRBV11-3	-	TRBJ2-1	TRBD1	TGTGCCAGCAGCTTCCGACAGGGGGGTGAGCAGTTCTTC	CASSFRQGGEQFF